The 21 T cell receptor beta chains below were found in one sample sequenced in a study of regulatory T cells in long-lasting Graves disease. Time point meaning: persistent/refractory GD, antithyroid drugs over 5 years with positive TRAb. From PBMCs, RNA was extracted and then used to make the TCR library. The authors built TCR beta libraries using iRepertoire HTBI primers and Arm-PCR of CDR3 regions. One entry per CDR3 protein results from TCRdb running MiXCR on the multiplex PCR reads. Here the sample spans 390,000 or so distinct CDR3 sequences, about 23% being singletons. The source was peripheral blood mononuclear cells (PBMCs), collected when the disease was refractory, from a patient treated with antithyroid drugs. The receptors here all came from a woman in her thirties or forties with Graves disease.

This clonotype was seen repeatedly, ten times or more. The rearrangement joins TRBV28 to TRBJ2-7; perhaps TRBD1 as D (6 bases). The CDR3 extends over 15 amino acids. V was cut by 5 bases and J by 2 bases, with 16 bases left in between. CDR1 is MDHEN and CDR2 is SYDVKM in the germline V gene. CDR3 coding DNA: TGTGCCAGCAGTCCACCCCCCGCAGGGGCCTACGAGCAGTACTTC. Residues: CASSPPPAGAYEQYF.

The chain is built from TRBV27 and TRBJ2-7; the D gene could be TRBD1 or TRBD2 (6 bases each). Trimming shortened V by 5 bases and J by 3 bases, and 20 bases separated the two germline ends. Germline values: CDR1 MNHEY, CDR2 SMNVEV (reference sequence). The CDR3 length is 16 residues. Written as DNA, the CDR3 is TGTGCCAGCAGTCGGGGGCGGACGCCCGGGGGCTACGAGCAGTACTTC. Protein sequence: CASSRGRTPGGYEQYF.

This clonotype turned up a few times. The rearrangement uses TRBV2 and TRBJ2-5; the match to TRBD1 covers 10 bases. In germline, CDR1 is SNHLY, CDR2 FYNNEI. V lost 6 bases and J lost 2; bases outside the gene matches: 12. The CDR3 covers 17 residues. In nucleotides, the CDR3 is TGTGCCAGCAGCGACAGGGGGCTGATAACCCCACAAGAGACCCAGTACTTC. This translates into CASSDRGLITPQETQYF.

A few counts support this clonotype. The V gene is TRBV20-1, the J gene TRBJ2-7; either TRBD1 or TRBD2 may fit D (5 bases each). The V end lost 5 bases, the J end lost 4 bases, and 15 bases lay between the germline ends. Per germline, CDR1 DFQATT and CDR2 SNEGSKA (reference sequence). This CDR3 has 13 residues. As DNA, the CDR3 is TGCAGTGCTGAGGGGACCGGCCAATACGAGCAGTACTTC. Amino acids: CSAEGTGQYEQYF.

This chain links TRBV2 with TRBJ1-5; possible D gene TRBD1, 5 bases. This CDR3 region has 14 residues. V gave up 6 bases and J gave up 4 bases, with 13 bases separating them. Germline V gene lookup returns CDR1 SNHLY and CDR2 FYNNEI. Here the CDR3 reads CASSKGLGNQPQHF. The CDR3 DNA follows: TGTGCCAGCAGCAAGGGACTTGGGAATCAGCCCCAGCATTTT.

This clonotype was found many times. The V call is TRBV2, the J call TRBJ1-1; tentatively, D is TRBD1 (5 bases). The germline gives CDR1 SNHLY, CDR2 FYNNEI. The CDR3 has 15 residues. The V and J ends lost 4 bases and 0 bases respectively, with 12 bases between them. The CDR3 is CASSGQRLMNTEAFF. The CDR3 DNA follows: TGTGCCAGCAGTGGACAGAGATTGATGAACACTGAAGCTTTCTTT.

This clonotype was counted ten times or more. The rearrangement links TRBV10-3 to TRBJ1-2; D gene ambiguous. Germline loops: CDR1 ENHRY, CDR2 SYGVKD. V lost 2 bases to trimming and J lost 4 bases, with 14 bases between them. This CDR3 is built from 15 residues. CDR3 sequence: CAISEIGVVIYGYTF. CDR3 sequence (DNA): TGTGCCATCAGTGAGATCGGGGTGGTGATCTATGGCTACACCTTC.

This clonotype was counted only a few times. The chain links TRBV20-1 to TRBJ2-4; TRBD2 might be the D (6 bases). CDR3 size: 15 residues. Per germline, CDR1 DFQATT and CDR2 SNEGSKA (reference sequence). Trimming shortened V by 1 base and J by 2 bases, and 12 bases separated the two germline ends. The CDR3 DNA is TGCAGTGCTAGAGTGGGACTCTTATCCAAAAACATTCAGTACTTC. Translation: CSARVGLLSKNIQYF.

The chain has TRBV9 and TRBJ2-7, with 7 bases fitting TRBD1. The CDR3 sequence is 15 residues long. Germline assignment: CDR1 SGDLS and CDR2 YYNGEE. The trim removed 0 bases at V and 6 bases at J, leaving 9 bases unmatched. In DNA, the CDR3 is TGTGCCAGCAGCGTAGAGACAGGGTCCTGGGGCGAGCAGTACTTC. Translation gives CASSVETGSWGEQYF.

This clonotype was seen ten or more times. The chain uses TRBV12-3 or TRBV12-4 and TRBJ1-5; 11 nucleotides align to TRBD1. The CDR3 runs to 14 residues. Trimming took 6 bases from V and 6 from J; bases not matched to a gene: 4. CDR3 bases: TGTGCCAGCAGCGGGACAGGGGGGGTTCAGCCCCAGCATTTT. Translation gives CASSGTGGVQPQHF.

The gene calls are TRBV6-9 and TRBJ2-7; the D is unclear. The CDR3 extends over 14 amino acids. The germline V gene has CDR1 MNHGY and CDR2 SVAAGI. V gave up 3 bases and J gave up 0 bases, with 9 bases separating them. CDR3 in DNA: TGTGCCAGCAGTTACTCACGAAGCTCCTACGAGCAGTACTTC. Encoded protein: CASSYSRSSYEQYF.

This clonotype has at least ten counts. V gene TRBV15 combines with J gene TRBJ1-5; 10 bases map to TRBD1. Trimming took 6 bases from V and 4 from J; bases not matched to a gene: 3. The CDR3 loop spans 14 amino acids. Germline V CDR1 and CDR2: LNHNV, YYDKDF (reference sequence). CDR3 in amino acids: CATSGQGVNQPQHF. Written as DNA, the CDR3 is TGTGCCACCAGTGGACAGGGGGTAAATCAGCCCCAGCATTTT.

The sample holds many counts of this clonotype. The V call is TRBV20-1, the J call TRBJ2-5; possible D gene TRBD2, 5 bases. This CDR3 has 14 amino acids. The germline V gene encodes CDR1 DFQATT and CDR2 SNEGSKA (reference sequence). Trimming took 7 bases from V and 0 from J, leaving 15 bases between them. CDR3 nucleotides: TGCAGTGGAGCGGTAGGATGGTACCAAGAGACCCAGTACTTC. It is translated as CSGAVGWYQETQYF.

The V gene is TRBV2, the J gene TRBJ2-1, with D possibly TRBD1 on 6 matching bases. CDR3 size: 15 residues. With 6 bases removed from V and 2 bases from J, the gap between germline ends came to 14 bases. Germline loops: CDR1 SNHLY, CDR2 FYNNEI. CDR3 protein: CASSLRQVPYNEQFF. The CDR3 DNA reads TGTGCCAGCAGCCTACGACAGGTACCCTACAATGAGCAGTTCTTC. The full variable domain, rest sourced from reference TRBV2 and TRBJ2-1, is EPEVTQTPSHQVTQMGQEVILRCVPISNHLYFYWYRQILGQKVEFLVSFYNNEISEKSEIFDDQFSVERPDGSNFTLKIRSTKLEDSAMYFCASSLRQVPYNEQFFGPGTRLTVL.

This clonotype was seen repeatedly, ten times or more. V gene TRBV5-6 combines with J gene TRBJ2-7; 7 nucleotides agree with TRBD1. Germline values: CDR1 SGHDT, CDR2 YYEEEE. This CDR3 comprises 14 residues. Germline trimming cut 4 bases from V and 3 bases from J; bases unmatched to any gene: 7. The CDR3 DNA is TGTGCCAGCAGCACCACCGGGACAGTCTACGAGCAGTACTTC. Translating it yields CASSTTGTVYEQYF. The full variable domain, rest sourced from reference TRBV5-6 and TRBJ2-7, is DAGVTQSPTHLIKTRGQQVTLRCSPKSGHDTVSWYQQALGQGPQFIFQYYEEEERQRGNFPDRFSGHQFPNYSSELNVNALLLGDSALYLCASSTTGTVYEQYFGPGTRLTVT.

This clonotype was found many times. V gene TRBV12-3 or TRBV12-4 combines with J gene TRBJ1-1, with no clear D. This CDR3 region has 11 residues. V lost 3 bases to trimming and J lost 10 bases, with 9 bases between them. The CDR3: CASSFQAGAFF. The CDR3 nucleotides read TGTGCCAGCAGTTTTCAGGCGGGAGCTTTCTTT.

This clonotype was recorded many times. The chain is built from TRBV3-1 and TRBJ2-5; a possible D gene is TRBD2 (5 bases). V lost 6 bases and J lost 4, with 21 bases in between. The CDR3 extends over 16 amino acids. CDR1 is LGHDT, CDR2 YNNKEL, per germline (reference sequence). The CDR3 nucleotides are TGTGCCAGCAGGTTCTCCGGGGTCGGAGGTCGAGAGACCCAGTACTTC. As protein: CASRFSGVGGRETQYF.

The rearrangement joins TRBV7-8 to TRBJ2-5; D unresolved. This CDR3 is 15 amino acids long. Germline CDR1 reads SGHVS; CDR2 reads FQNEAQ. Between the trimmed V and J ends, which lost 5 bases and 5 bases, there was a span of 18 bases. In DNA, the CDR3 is TGTGCCAGCAGCCTAAAGGGCTGGCGCCAGGAGACCCAGTACTTC. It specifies CASSLKGWRQETQYF.

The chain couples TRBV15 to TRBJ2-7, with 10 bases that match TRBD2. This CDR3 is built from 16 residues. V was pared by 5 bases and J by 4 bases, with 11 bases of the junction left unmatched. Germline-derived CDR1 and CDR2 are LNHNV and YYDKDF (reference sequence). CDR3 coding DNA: TGTGCCACCAGCGACAGGGTCATACTAGCGGGGTACGAGCAGTACTTC. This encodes CATSDRVILAGYEQYF.

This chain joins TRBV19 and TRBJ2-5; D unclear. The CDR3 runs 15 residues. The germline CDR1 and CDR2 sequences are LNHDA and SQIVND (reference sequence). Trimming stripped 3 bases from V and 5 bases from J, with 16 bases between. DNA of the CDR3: TGTGCCAGTAGTATCAACAGAGGAAAGACGGAGACCCAGTACTTC. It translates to CASSINRGKTETQYF.

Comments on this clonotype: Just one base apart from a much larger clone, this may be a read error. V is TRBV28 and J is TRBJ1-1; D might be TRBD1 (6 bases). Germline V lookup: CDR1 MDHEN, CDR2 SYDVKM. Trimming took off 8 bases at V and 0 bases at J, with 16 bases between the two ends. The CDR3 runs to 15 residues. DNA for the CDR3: TGTGCCAGCGGTCCAGGGACACCTATGAACACTGAAGCTTTCTTT. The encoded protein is CASGPGTPMNTEAFF.